Detailed here is one TCR beta chain. This record belongs to a study of blood T cell repertoires in COVID-19. The CDR3 spans 12 residues. Trimming pared 1 base from V and 8 bases from J, leaving 6 bases between. Germline assignment: CDR1 SGHAT and CDR2 FQNNGV. Produced via immunoSEQ multiplex PCR; TCRdb's table is partial and in-frame only. Of a few hundred thousand clones in the sample, about 86% are singletons; the top ten hold around 4%. The chain couples TRBV11-2 to TRBJ2-1; the D is unclear. The receptor comes from a woman in her thirties or forties with acute COVID-19. The sequenced sample was PBMCs or T cells enriched from blood (not recorded which). CDR3 amino acids: CASSLVAHEQFF. CDR3 DNA: TGTGCCAGCAGCTTAGTAGCCCATGAGCAGTTCTTC.